This T cell receptor (beta chain) was sequenced for a study of control samples from healthy donors and cancer patients. The CDR3 contains 16 residues. Trimming took 4 bases from V and 0 from J, leaving 12 bases between them. In germline, CDR1 is LNHDA, CDR2 SQIVND (reference sequence). This table comes from immunoSEQ multiplex PCR, and its TCRdb copy is limited to in-frame clones, with some not included. The table lists 75,000 to 95,000 clones, over 85% of them singletons. The chain uses TRBV19 and TRBJ1-4; D perhaps matches TRBD1 (6 bases). The specimen sequenced was blood. The clonotype comes from a woman aged 30 to 39 in good health. CDR3 in DNA: TGTGCCAGTAGTAGGCATCCAGGGGCAACTAATGAAAAACTGTTTTTT. Protein product: CASSRHPGATNEKLFF.